The TCR beta chain under discussion was sequenced for a study of blood T cell repertoires in COVID-19. In the study's own analysis: Estimated nucleated cell counts came from reference gene primer amplification. Only in-frame clones appear in the TCRdb table, and some are missing; sequencing was by immunoSEQ multiplex PCR. V and J calls and clone size are copied from that table; D and trimming were computed from the DNA. Here the sample spans some 300,000 clones, nearly 90% being singletons. This clone was detected only once. The CDR3 sequence is 14 residues long. After removal of 7 bases from V and 7 bases from J, the junction contained 10 bases not matched to a gene. The germline V gene encodes CDR1 ENHRY and CDR2 SYGVKD. Participants, about 18 to 90 years old, spanned approximately 26 US areas. In assigning cohorts, the study relied on participant-reported clinical history.

The clonotype was recovered from a woman aged 30 to 39 who had recovered from COVID-19. The chain is built from TRBV10-3 and TRBJ2-1, with 7 bases identical to TRBD1. Sequenced material: PBMCs or T cells enriched from blood (not recorded which). As DNA, the CDR3 is TGTGCCATCAAGGTTGCGGACAGGAGGAATGAGCAGTTCTTC. It codes for CAIKVADRRNEQFF.